The clone carrying this TCR beta chain was detected many times. What it binds is not known. TCRdb re-called the RACE reads with MiXCR, one entry per CDR3 protein. The sample includes some 360,000 distinct CDR3 sequences, roughly 4.6% of them seen just once. Described time point: pre-sensitization, week 0. Stated treatment: therapeutic diphenylcyclopropenone sensitization with weekly scalp DPC. Germline V lookup: CDR1 SGHRS, CDR2 YFSETQ. V dropped 0 bases and J dropped 8 bases, with 17 bases sitting between them. The CDR3 has 16 residues. The data originate from a study of human T cells and chemical hapten exposure. Study-level information: Researchers reported sensitizing a 2 cm by 2 cm upper inner arm skin site with 2% DPC.

Findings of the study overall: The number of TCRs above 1 in 1000 frequency did not change after DPC sensitization.

This chain connects TRBV5-1 to TRBJ1-4; D possibly corresponds to TRBD1 (6 bases). This receptor was taken from a woman aged 45-59 years with alopecia areata. Some clones in this sample may be carry-over from other donors' samples. Sequencing was performed on whole blood, taken in connection with sensitization to the hapten diphenylcyclopropenone (DPC). DNA for the CDR3: TGCGCCAGCAGCTTGGCTCCCGCGGGGGCTGGAGAAAAACTGTTTTTT. Translating gives CASSLAPAGAGEKLFF.